Following are 13 T cell receptor beta chains from one sample sequenced in a study of T cells after yellow fever vaccination. Each CDR3 protein gets one entry after TCRdb re-called the 5' RACE reads with MiXCR. The repertoire holds hundreds of thousands of distinct CDR3 sequences, with 18% as singletons. Source: PBMCs, taken before the yellow fever booster vaccination. These receptors were taken from a man between 18 and 29 years old who received the YFV17D yellow fever vaccine.

This clonotype was picked up a small number of times. The genes are TRBV20-1 and TRBJ2-1; 8 bases map to TRBD2. The CDR3 is 13 residues long. The V gene end was trimmed by 8 bases and the J gene end by 7 bases; junction bases not matched to a gene: 10. Germline loops: CDR1 DFQATT, CDR2 SNEGSKA (reference sequence). CDR3 bases: TGCAGTCCCAGGGCGGGGGGCTTTAATGAGCAGTTCTTC. This gives the protein CSPRAGGFNEQFF.

The J gene is TRBJ2-1, the V gene TRBV4-1; D remains ambiguous. V gave up 1 base and J gave up 6 bases, with 13 bases separating them. The CDR3 extends over 15 amino acids. CDR1 is MGHRA, CDR2 YSYEKL, per germline. CDR3 nucleotide sequence: TGCGCCAGCAGCCAAGCGGCGAACTTCGGCAATGAGCAGTTCTTC. Translated: CASSQAANFGNEQFF.

V and J are TRBV10-3 and TRBJ2-2; TRBD2 matches at 7 bases. CDR1 and CDR2 from the germline V gene are ENHRY and SYGVKD. The V gene end was trimmed by 8 bases and the J gene end by 2 bases; junction bases not matched to a gene: 8. The CDR3 runs to 15 residues. The CDR3 sequence is CAIGAGTTNTGELFF. The DNA of the CDR3 is TGTGCCATCGGGGCCGGGACTACAAACACCGGGGAGCTGTTTTTT.

V is TRBV7-2 and J is TRBJ2-7; either TRBD1 or TRBD2 may fit D (5 bases each). From germline, CDR1 is SGHTA and CDR2 FQGNSA. With 5 bases removed from V and 0 bases from J, the gap between germline ends came to 14 bases. The CDR3 spans 15 residues. The CDR3 here is CASSPGTVSSYEQYV. The DNA of the CDR3 is TGTGCCAGCAGCCCTGGGACGGTTAGCTCCTACGAGCAGTACGTC.

Only one count was recorded for this clonotype. V gene TRBV4-1 combines with J gene TRBJ2-7, with D possibly TRBD2 on 6 matching bases. Germline values: CDR1 MGHRA, CDR2 YSYEKL. V was pared by 3 bases and J by 7 bases, with 16 bases between. The CDR3 contains 14 residues. In DNA form, the CDR3 reads TGCGCCAGCAGCCACTCTACGGGTCGGGGGGAGCAGTACGTC. It yields the protein CASSHSTGRGEQYV.

This clonotype has a count of ten or more. The genes are TRBV29-1 and TRBJ2-1; TRBD2 matches at 13 bases. The V gene end was trimmed by 4 bases and the J gene end by 5 bases; junction bases not matched to a gene: 11. The length of the CDR3 is 17 residues. Germline assignment: CDR1 SQVTM and CDR2 ANQGSEA. CDR3 amino acids: CSVGGLAGFALHNEQFF. For the CDR3, the DNA is TGCAGCGTTGGGGGACTAGCGGGGTTCGCCCTCCACAATGAGCAGTTCTTC.

V usage is TRBV19 and J usage is TRBJ1-1, with D perhaps TRBD1 (6 bases). Per germline, CDR1 LNHDA and CDR2 SQIVND (reference sequence). V gave up 11 bases and J gave up 11 bases, with 18 bases separating them. The CDR3 runs 11 residues. CDR3 DNA sequence: TGTGCCGCCAAAGGGGGGTTGGCGGCTTTCTTT. Amino acid sequence: CAAKGGLAAFF.

This clonotype was seen repeatedly, ten times or more. This chain uses TRBV7-8 with TRBJ2-4; 8 nucleotides line up with TRBD1. The germline gives CDR1 SGHVS, CDR2 FQNEAQ. The CDR3 sequence is 16 residues long. After removal of 4 bases from V and 1 base from J, the junction contained 6 bases not matched to a gene. The CDR3 region is CASSSGGDPAKNIQYF. The CDR3 DNA reads TGTGCCAGCAGCTCAGGGGGCGACCCTGCCAAAAACATTCAGTACTTC.

This chain links TRBV5-1 with TRBJ2-1; the D gene is possibly TRBD1 (5 bases). This CDR3 is built from 15 residues. Germline V CDR1 and CDR2: SGHRS, YFSETQ. V was clipped by 6 bases and J by 3 bases, with 16 bases between them. CDR3 sequence (DNA): TGCGCCAGCAAAGGACCCGCAGGGTACTACAATGAGCAGTTCTTC. Translating gives CASKGPAGYYNEQFF.

V and J are TRBV7-2 and TRBJ1-1; D is perhaps TRBD1 (5 bases). The germline gives CDR1 SGHTA, CDR2 FQGNSA. V lost 1 base and J lost 8, with 17 bases in between. CDR3 length equals 15 residues. The CDR3 sequence: CASSLGPGPNQEAFF. CDR3 in DNA: TGTGCCAGCAGCTTAGGCCCGGGACCGAACCAAGAAGCTTTCTTT.

V is TRBV6-6 and J is TRBJ1-2, with TRBD1 matching over 7 bases. Germline-derived CDR1 and CDR2 are MNHNY and SVGAGI (reference sequence). The J segment lost 2 bases and the V segment lost 7 bases, leaving 7 bases of the junction unmatched. The CDR3 length is 14 residues. Written as DNA, the CDR3 is TGTGCCAGCAACTCCCCGGACAGGAACTATGGCTACACCTTC. This gives the protein CASNSPDRNYGYTF.

This chain joins TRBV5-1 and TRBJ2-3; D gene unclear. Germline CDR1 is SGHRS and CDR2 is YFSETQ. The V end was cut by 0 bases, the J end by 2 bases, with 7 bases between. This CDR3 region has 14 residues. The chain's CDR3 is CASSLVGHTDTQYF. The DNA of the CDR3 is TGCGCCAGCAGCTTGGTGGGCCACACAGATACGCAGTATTTT.

This clonotype was observed a handful of times. The chain couples TRBV5-1 to TRBJ2-1; a weak D match, TRBD2 (6 bases). This CDR3 spans 12 amino acids. In germline, CDR1 is SGHRS, CDR2 YFSETQ. V lost 4 bases and J lost 9, with 11 bases in between. This CDR3 is CASSPQEGEQFF. The CDR3 nucleotides are TGCGCCAGCAGCCCGCAGGAGGGTGAGCAGTTCTTC.